Presented here are 16 T cell receptor beta chains from one specimen sequenced in a study of human T cells and chemical hapten exposure. Time point in this sample: pre-sensitization, week 0. The treatment is: therapeutic diphenylcyclopropenone sensitization with weekly scalp DPC. TCRdb reprocessed the RACE reads with MiXCR, giving one entry per CDR3 protein. The sample holds approximately 320,000 distinct CDR3 sequences, about 5.4% seen once. The sample was whole blood, taken in connection with sensitization to the hapten diphenylcyclopropenone (DPC). The source of these receptors is a woman between 18 and 30 years old with alopecia areata. Some clones in this sample may be carry-over from other donors' samples.

This clonotype was recorded at least ten times. The chain recombines TRBV6-5 with TRBJ1-2; unclear D gene. Per germline, CDR1 MNHEY and CDR2 SVGAGI. The CDR3 is 12 residues long. Trimming pared 6 bases from V and 4 bases from J, leaving 9 bases between. CDR3 bases: TGTGCCAGCAGAAGACGGCCCTATGGCTACACCTTC. Translating gives CASRRRPYGYTF.

This clonotype was recorded at least ten times. The rearrangement links TRBV6-5 to TRBJ1-6; D gene uncertain. Trimming cost V 5 bases and J 5 bases, with 16 bases left between them. Germline lookup yields CDR1 MNHEY and CDR2 SVGAGI. The CDR3 has 16 residues. CDR3 coding DNA: TGTGCCAGCAGTAGGGCCCCGGCGGTAGATAATTCACCCCTCCACTTT. It translates to CASSRAPAVDNSPLHF.

The chain recombines TRBV28 with TRBJ2-6, with a possible D match to TRBD2 (5 bases). V was trimmed by 3 bases and J by 2 bases, leaving 5 bases between them. The CDR3 sequence is 14 residues long. Germline values: CDR1 MDHEN, CDR2 SYDVKM. The CDR3 is CASSLRAGANVLTF. DNA of the CDR3: TGTGCCAGCAGTTTGAGGGCTGGGGCCAACGTCCTGACTTTC.

The genes are TRBV4-2 and TRBJ2-2, with 7 bases aligning to TRBD1. The length of the CDR3 is 14 residues. CDR1 and CDR2 (germline): LGHNA, YNFKEQ. J gave up 1 base and V 6 bases, and 2 bases lay outside the gene matches. The DNA of the CDR3 is TGTGCCAGCAGATACAGGGGGAACACCGGGGAGCTGTTTTTT. Protein sequence: CASRYRGNTGELFF.

This clonotype was seen a handful of times. V usage is TRBV28 and J usage is TRBJ2-5; D not certain. The V end was cut by 4 bases, the J end by 2 bases, with 14 bases between. Germline assignment: CDR1 MDHEN and CDR2 SYDVKM. This CDR3 spans 15 amino acids. The CDR3 is CASSSIVGYQETQYF. For the CDR3, the DNA is TGTGCCAGCAGTTCAATCGTGGGGTATCAAGAGACCCAGTACTTC. The full variable domain, with the rest looked up from reference TRBV28 and TRBJ2-5, is DVKVTQSSRYLVKRTGEKVFLECVQDMDHENMFWYRQDPGLGLRLIYFSYDVKMKEKGDIPEGYSVSREKKERFSLILESASTNQTSMYLCASSSIVGYQETQYFGPGTRLLVL.

CDR3 in amino acids: CASSQADGANEKLFF. The DNA for the CDR3 is TGCGCCAGCAGCCAAGCCGACGGGGCTAATGAAAAACTGTTTTTT. The chain uses TRBV4-3 and TRBJ1-4; D ambiguous. CDR1 LGHNA and CDR2 YSLEER come from the germline V gene. V dropped 1 base and J dropped 3 bases, with 9 bases sitting between them. The CDR3 spans 15 residues.

This clonotype occurred many times. V usage is TRBV11-2 and J usage is TRBJ2-1, with TRBD2 matching 10 bases. Germline values: CDR1 SGHAT, CDR2 FQNNGV. With V trimmed by 4 bases and J by 9 bases, 9 bases remained unmatched. The CDR3 runs to 15 residues. The CDR3 here is CASSSKRGGRSEQFF. CDR3 coding DNA: TGTGCCAGCAGCTCCAAGCGGGGGGGCCGGAGTGAGCAGTTCTTC.

This chain's CDR3 is CASSPDRAGNQPQHF. The CDR3 DNA is TGTGCCAGCAGCCCGGACAGGGCTGGCAATCAGCCCCAGCATTTT. The gene calls are TRBV12-3 or TRBV12-4 and TRBJ1-5; TRBD1 aligns across 8 bases. The CDR3 is 15 amino acids. V trimming: 6 bases; J trimming: 2 bases; junction bases outside the gene matches: 6.

This clonotype was seen a few times. The chain joins TRBV20-1 to TRBJ2-7; D possibly corresponds to TRBD1 (6 bases). The V and J ends lost 2 bases and 7 bases respectively, with 12 bases between them. The CDR3 extends over 12 amino acids. Per the germline V gene, CDR1 is DFQATT and CDR2 is SNEGSKA (reference sequence). This CDR3 reads CSARQGRGEQYF. CDR3 sequence (DNA): TGCAGTGCTAGACAGGGGAGAGGGGAGCAGTACTTC.

This sequence joins TRBV6-2 or TRBV6-3 and TRBJ1-2; tentatively, D is TRBD1 (5 bases). The ends were cut back, 6 bases at V and 5 bases at J, with 16 bases in the middle. Germline loops: CDR1 MNHEY, CDR2 SVGEGT. The CDR3 has 14 residues. The CDR3 sequence: CASSFQGEVYGYTF. CDR3 in DNA: TGTGCCAGCAGCTTCCAGGGTGAGGTATATGGCTACACCTTC.

Concerning this clonotype: This may be a read error: a much more frequent sequence differs by one nucleotide. The genes are TRBV7-9 and TRBJ1-1; the D gene is possibly TRBD1 (6 bases). V was shortened by 8 bases and J by 4 bases, with 14 bases between the two germline ends. The CDR3 has 13 residues. Germline V CDR1 and CDR2: SEHNR, FQNEAQ (reference sequence). The CDR3 DNA reads as TGTGCCAGCTGCGTACAGGGTACCACTGAAGCTTTCTTT. It codes for CASCVQGTTEAFF. Full variable domain (outside the CDR3, taken from reference TRBV7-9 and TRBJ1-1): DTGVSQNPRHKITKRGQNVTFRCDPISEHNRLYWYRQTLGQGPEFLTYFQNEAQLEKSRLLSDRFSAERPKGSFSTLEIQRTEQGDSAMYLCASCVQGTTEAFFGQGTRLTVV.

This clonotype has only a few counts. CDR3: CSAPSQAYEQYF. CDR3 DNA sequence: TGCAGTGCCCCGTCACAAGCCTACGAGCAGTACTTC. The chain links TRBV20-1 to TRBJ2-7; D is unresolved. Deletions cut 6 bases from V and 2 bases from J, with 11 bases between. This CDR3 spans 12 amino acids. From germline, CDR1 is DFQATT and CDR2 SNEGSKA (reference sequence).

This clonotype appeared a few times. The V gene is TRBV7-7, the J gene TRBJ1-1, with D possibly TRBD1 on 5 matching bases. This CDR3 has 13 amino acids. CDR1 and CDR2 (germline): SSHAT, FNYEAQ (reference sequence). In nucleotides, the CDR3 is TGTGCTAGCGCCCGGGACCGAAACACTGAAGCTTTCTTT. Its translation: CASARDRNTEAFF.

This clonotype appeared a few times. J is TRBJ1-2 and V is TRBV5-1, with D maybe TRBD1 (5 bases). Trimming left V 4 bases short and J 6 bases short, with 13 bases between. CDR3 length: 13 residues. Germline CDR1 reads SGHRS; CDR2 reads YFSETQ. This chain's CDR3 is CASSRVRGDGYTF. The CDR3 DNA sequence: TGCGCCAGCAGCAGGGTGAGGGGCGATGGCTACACCTTC.

The genes are TRBV12-3 or TRBV12-4 and TRBJ1-4; D gene unclear. V was clipped by 6 bases and J by 5 bases, with 13 bases between them. CDR3 length: 14 amino acids. In DNA, the CDR3 is TGTGCCAGCAGGTCTAGCAGTTACAATGAAAAACTGTTTTTT. This translates into CASRSSSYNEKLFF.

This clonotype was found many times. V is TRBV20-1 and J is TRBJ1-2, with D tentatively TRBD1 (6 bases). CDR3 length: 16 residues. Trimming took 1 base from V and 4 from J, leaving 19 bases between them. The germline V gene has CDR1 DFQATT and CDR2 SNEGSKA (reference sequence). The CDR3 coding sequence is TGCAGTGCTAGAGGGGGGGCGCGGGGAGGGACCTATGGCTACACCTTC. Its protein product is CSARGGARGGTYGYTF.